A single sample is the source of the 17 T cell receptor beta chains below, sequenced in a study of CD4+ T cells in melanoma. Some clones are missing from TCRdb's copy, which holds only in-frame ones; the method was immunoSEQ multiplex PCR. The sample lists around 130,000 clones; approximately 91% were seen once. These receptors were taken from a human donor with melanoma.

This chain connects TRBV15 to TRBJ1-1; D is ambiguous. Germline V gene data show CDR1 as LNHNV and CDR2 as YYDKDF (reference sequence). Trimming shortened V by 1 base and J by 1 base, and 13 bases separated the two germline ends. This CDR3 is built from 16 residues. The CDR3 DNA sequence: TGTGCCACCAGCAGAGGGACGGCAAACAGGAACACTGAAGCTTTCTTT. Translated: CATSRGTANRNTEAFF. The whole variable domain, remainder taken from reference TRBV15 and TRBJ1-1, is DAMVIQNPRYQVTQFGKPVTLSCSQTLNHNVMYWYQQKSSQAPKLLFHYYDKDFNNEADTPDNFQSRRPNTSFCFLDIRSPGLGDTAMYLCATSRGTANRNTEAFFGQGTRLTVV.

The rearrangement uses TRBV20-1 and TRBJ2-7; no clear D gene. CDR1 and CDR2 from the germline V gene are DFQATT and SNEGSKA (reference sequence). V was pared by 5 bases and J by 3 bases, with 8 bases between. This CDR3 comprises 11 residues. CDR3 residues: CSAPTLYEQYF. CDR3 in DNA: TGCAGTGCTCCTACACTCTACGAGCAGTACTTC.

The chain combines TRBV14 with TRBJ1-2, with D unresolved. Looked up from germline, CDR1 is SGHDN and CDR2 is FVKESK. V lost 6 bases, J lost 3 bases, and 8 bases lay in between. CDR3 length: 12 amino acids. In DNA form, the CDR3 reads TGTGCCAGCAGTAGCGGACACTATGGCTACACCTTC. Residues: CASSSGHYGYTF.

The V gene is TRBV5-1, the J gene TRBJ1-1; D possibly corresponds to TRBD1 (5 bases). The CDR3 is 14 residues long. V was trimmed by 2 bases and J by 0 bases, leaving 8 bases between them. Germline CDR1 is SGHRS and CDR2 is YFSETQ. CDR3 sequence reads: CASSLQDMNTEAFF. In nucleotides, the CDR3 is TGCGCCAGCAGCTTACAGGATATGAACACTGAAGCTTTCTTT.

V and J are TRBV7-9 and TRBJ1-1; D call uncertain. The CDR3 loop spans 13 amino acids. V dropped 2 bases and J dropped 1 base, with 5 bases sitting between them. CDR1 and CDR2 (germline): SEHNR, FQNEAQ (reference sequence). The CDR3 spells CASSLISNTEAFF. The CDR3 DNA sequence: TGTGCCAGCAGCTTAATATCGAACACTGAAGCTTTCTTT.

V usage is TRBV5-1 and J usage is TRBJ1-5; the D gene is possibly TRBD1 (5 bases). The CDR3 covers 13 residues. Germline values: CDR1 SGHRS, CDR2 YFSETQ. The germline V and J ends were trimmed by 0 bases and 4 bases, with 5 bases remaining between them. CDR3 loop: CASSLGQNQPQHF. The CDR3 DNA reads as TGCGCCAGCAGCTTGGGACAGAATCAGCCCCAGCATTTT.

The gene calls are TRBV6-1 and TRBJ1-6; D is unclear. Trimming pared 0 bases from V and 7 bases from J, leaving 4 bases between. Per the germline V gene, CDR1 is MNHNS and CDR2 is SASEGT. The CDR3 has 13 residues. CDR3 sequence: CASSEALNSPLHF. The CDR3 DNA reads TGTGCCAGCAGTGAAGCATTAAATTCACCCCTCCACTTT.

This clone occurred a few times. This chain connects TRBV19 to TRBJ1-5; the D gene is possibly TRBD1 (5 bases). Germline V gene sequence: CDR1 LNHDA, CDR2 SQIVND (reference sequence). The CDR3 consists of 16 residues. V was clipped by 7 bases and J by 6 bases, with 22 bases between them. For the CDR3, the DNA is TGTGCCAGTAAGTCCGGAAAAGGAGGGGTACGTCAGCCCCAGCATTTT. It is translated as CASKSGKGGVRQPQHF.

This clone was observed once. The chain combines TRBV6-1 with TRBJ2-5; no reliable D call. Germline V gene sequence: CDR1 MNHNS, CDR2 SASEGT. This CDR3 comprises 15 residues. V lost 8 bases and J 5 bases, leaving 21 bases between the germline ends. The CDR3 sequence: CASDPSVRVVETQYF. The CDR3 DNA follows: TGTGCCAGCGATCCTTCTGTCCGGGTAGTGGAGACCCAGTACTTC.

The gene calls are TRBV28 and TRBJ2-7; D is unclear. The CDR3 runs 12 residues. Trimming cost V 6 bases and J 1 base, with 7 bases left between them. Germline-derived CDR1 and CDR2 are MDHEN and SYDVKM. As DNA, the CDR3 is TGTGCCAGCAGCTCCTCGTCCTACGAGCAGTACTTC. It codes for CASSSSSYEQYF. The variable domain in full, completed from reference TRBV28 and TRBJ2-7, reads DVKVTQSSRYLVKRTGEKVFLECVQDMDHENMFWYRQDPGLGLRLIYFSYDVKMKEKGDIPEGYSVSREKKERFSLILESASTNQTSMYLCASSSSSYEQYFGPGTRLTVT.

This clone was detected only once. This chain connects TRBV7-6 to TRBJ2-2; tentative D call: TRBD2 (5 bases). The CDR3 has 17 residues. Between the trimmed V and J ends, which lost 3 bases and 0 bases, there was a span of 14 bases. The V gene's germline CDR1 is SGHVS and CDR2 FNYEAQ. The CDR3 here is CASSFSLGGSNTGELFF. The CDR3 DNA reads TGTGCCAGCAGCTTTTCCCTTGGAGGCTCGAACACCGGGGAGCTGTTTTTT.

The chain is built from TRBV9 and TRBJ2-7, with a weak D call TRBD1 (6 bases). V was clipped by 0 bases and J by 6 bases, with 13 bases between them. The V gene's germline CDR1 is SGDLS and CDR2 YYNGEE. This CDR3 contains 14 residues. CDR3 sequence: CASSVDLGAREQYF. The CDR3 nucleotides are TGTGCCAGCAGCGTAGATCTGGGGGCTCGCGAGCAGTACTTC.

The J gene is TRBJ2-1, the V gene TRBV7-2, with 9 bases lining up with TRBD1. Per the germline V gene, CDR1 is SGHTA and CDR2 is FQGNSA. The junction had 13 bases not matched to a gene; V was cut back by 4 bases and J by 0 bases. The CDR3 has 19 amino acids. CDR3 DNA: TGTGCCAGCAGCTCGCGTTCTAGACAGGGGGAACCCTCCTACAATGAGCAGTTCTTC. Translated: CASSSRSRQGEPSYNEQFF.

This clone occurred a few times. V gene TRBV15 combines with J gene TRBJ2-2; the D is unclear. Germline-derived CDR1 and CDR2 are LNHNV and YYDKDF (reference sequence). The CDR3 runs to 14 residues. Trimming removed 4 bases at V and 4 bases at J, with 10 bases between. In DNA, the CDR3 is TGTGCCACCAGCATGTTACAGCGCACCGGGGAGCTGTTTTTT. It specifies CATSMLQRTGELFF.

This chain connects TRBV7-9 to TRBJ2-5; 7 nucleotides line up with TRBD1. The V gene's germline CDR1 is SEHNR and CDR2 FQNEAQ (reference sequence). The CDR3 runs to 16 residues. The V and J ends lost 3 bases and 3 bases, in that order; junction bases with no gene match: 10. The CDR3 DNA is TGTGCCAGCAGCTTTCCTGGACAGGCAACGGAAGAGACCCAGTACTTC. Residues: CASSFPGQATEETQYF.

The chain couples TRBV5-3 to TRBJ2-7; TRBD2 is a possible D gene (5 bases). TRBV5-3 is noted as an ORF with a role that remains uncertain. The CDR3 sequence is 19 residues long. Trimming took off 4 bases at V and 0 bases at J, with 26 bases between the two ends. CDR3: CARSKSVGQEVLSSYEQYF. The CDR3 DNA is TGTGCCAGAAGCAAATCGGTTGGGCAGGAGGTCCTATCCTCCTACGAGCAGTACTTC.

The CDR3 here is CASSTGTGPTAFF. CDR3 DNA sequence: TGTGCCAGCAGCACAGGGACGGGACCCACAGCTTTCTTT. The genes are TRBV7-9 and TRBJ1-1; a weak D match, TRBD1 (6 bases). CDR1 and CDR2 (germline): SEHNR, FQNEAQ (reference sequence). The V and J ends lost 5 bases and 10 bases respectively, with 17 bases between them. The CDR3 spans 13 residues. The whole variable domain, filled in from reference TRBV7-9 and TRBJ1-1, reads DTGVSQNPRHKITKRGQNVTFRCDPISEHNRLYWYRQTLGQGPEFLTYFQNEAQLEKSRLLSDRFSAERPKGSFSTLEIQRTEQGDSAMYLCASSTGTGPTAFFGQGTRLTVV.